This paragraph reports one T cell receptor (beta chain). Its cognate antigen is unknown. The method was immunoSEQ multiplex PCR; TCRdb's version includes in-frame clones alone and lacks a portion of them. The table lists about 2.4 million clones, 85% to 95% of them singletons, with 0.11% to 0.15% in the top ten. These data belong to a study of shared clonotypes between healthy human individuals. Study overall: Used for every donor were three CD4 naive, three CD4 memory, two CD8 naive and one CD8 memory plate.

Notes on the study in general: About 5% of naive CD4 clonotypes were shared across several donors.

The CDR3 spans 13 residues. Trimming stripped 7 bases from V and 4 bases from J, with 13 bases between. The germline V gene encodes CDR1 SNHLY and CDR2 FYNNEI. Sequencing was performed on naive CD4+ T cells sorted from blood. Indicated subset: CD45RA+ positively selected. The chain recombines TRBV2 with TRBJ1-1; D is perhaps TRBD1 (6 bases). This TCR was recovered from a man aged 18 to 30 in good health. The CDR3 DNA reads as TGTGCCAGCACCATACAGGGTGGCACTGAAGCTTTCTTT. As protein: CASTIQGGTEAFF.